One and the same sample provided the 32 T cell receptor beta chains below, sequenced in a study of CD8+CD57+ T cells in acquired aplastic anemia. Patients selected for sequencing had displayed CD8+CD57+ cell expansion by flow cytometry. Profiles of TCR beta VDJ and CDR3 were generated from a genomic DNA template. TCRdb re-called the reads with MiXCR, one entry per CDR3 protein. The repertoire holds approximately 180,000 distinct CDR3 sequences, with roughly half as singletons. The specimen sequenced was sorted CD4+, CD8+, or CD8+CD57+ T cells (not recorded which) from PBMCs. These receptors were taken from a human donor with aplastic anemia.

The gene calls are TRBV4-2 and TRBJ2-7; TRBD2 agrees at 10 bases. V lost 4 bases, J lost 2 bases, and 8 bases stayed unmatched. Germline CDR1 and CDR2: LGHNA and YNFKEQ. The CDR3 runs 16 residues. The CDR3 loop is CASSPTPSGGPYEQYF. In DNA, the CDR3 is TGTGCCAGCAGCCCAACTCCTAGCGGGGGTCCCTACGAGCAGTACTTC.

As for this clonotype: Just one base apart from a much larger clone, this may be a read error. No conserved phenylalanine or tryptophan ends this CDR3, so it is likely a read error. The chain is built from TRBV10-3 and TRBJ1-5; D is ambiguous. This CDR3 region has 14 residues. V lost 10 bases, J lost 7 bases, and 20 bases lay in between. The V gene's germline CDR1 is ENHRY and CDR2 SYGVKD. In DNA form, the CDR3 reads TGTGCCACCCGCCGATCGGGAAGAGGGCAGCCCCAGCATCTT. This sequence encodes CATRRSGRGQPQHL.

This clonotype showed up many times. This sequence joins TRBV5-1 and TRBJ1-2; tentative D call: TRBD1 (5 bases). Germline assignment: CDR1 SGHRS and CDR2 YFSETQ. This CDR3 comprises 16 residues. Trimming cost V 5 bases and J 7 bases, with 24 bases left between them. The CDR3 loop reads CASSPRSGPTMGGYTF. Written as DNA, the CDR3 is TGCGCCAGCAGTCCACGCTCGGGACCAACCATGGGTGGCTACACCTTC.

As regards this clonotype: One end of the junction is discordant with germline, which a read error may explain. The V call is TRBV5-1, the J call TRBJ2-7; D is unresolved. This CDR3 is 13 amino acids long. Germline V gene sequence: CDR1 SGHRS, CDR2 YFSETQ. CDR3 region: CASSLESNYGQYF. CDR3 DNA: TGCGCCAGCAGCTTAGAAAGCAACTACGGGCAGTACTTC.

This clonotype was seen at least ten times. CDR3 sequence (DNA): TGTGCCAGCAGCTTAGTAAGGAACAGTTTTAACTATGGCTACACCTTC. Translated: CASSLVRNSFNYGYTF. The gene calls are TRBV11-2 and TRBJ1-2; unclear D gene. CDR1 and CDR2 from the germline V gene are SGHAT and FQNNGV. V lost 1 base and J 1 base, leaving 13 bases between the germline ends. CDR3 size: 16 residues.

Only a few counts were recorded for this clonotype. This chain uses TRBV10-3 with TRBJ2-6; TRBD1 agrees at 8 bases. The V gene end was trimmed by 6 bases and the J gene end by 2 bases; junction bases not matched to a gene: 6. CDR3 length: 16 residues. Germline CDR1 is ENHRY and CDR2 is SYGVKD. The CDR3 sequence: CAISKTGGTGANVLTF. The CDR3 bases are TGTGCCATCAGCAAAACAGGGGGAACTGGGGCCAACGTCCTGACTTTC.

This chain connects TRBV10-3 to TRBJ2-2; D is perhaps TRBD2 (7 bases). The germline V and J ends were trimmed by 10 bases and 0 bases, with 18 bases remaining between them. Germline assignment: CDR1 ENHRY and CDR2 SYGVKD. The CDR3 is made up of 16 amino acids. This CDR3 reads CATKGGTPANTGELFF. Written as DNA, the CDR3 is TGTGCCACCAAGGGAGGGACACCAGCGAACACCGGGGAGCTGTTTTTT.

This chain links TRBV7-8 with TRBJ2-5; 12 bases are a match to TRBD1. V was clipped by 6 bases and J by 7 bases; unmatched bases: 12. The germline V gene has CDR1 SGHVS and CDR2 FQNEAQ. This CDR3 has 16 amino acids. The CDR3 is CASSQYRDRGRGTQYF. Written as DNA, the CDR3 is TGTGCCAGCAGTCAGTACCGGGACAGGGGGCGCGGGACCCAGTACTTC.

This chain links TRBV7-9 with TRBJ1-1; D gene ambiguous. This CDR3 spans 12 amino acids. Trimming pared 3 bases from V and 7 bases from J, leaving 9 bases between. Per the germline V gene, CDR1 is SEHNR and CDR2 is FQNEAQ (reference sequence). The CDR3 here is CASSFGGIEAFF. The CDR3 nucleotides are TGTGCCAGCAGCTTCGGCGGGATTGAAGCTTTCTTT.

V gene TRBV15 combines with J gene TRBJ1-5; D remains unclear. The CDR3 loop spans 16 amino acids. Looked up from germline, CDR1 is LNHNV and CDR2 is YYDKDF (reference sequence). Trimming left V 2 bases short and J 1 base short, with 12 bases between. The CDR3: CATSRPVRQSNQPQHF. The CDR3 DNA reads TGTGCCACCAGCAGACCAGTGAGACAAAGCAATCAGCCCCAGCATTTT.

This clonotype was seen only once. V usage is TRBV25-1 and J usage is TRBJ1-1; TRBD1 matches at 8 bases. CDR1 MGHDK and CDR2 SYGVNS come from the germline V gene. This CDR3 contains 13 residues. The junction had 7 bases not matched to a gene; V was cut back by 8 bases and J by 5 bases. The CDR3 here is CASHRGGETEAFF. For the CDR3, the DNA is TGTGCCAGCCACAGGGGGGGAGAAACTGAAGCTTTCTTT. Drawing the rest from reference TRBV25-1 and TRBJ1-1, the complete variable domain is EADIYQTPRYLVIGTGKKITLECSQTMGHDKMYWYQQDPGMELHLIHYSYGVNSTEKGDLSSESTVSRIRTEHFPLTLESARPSHTSQYLCASHRGGETEAFFGQGTRLTVV.

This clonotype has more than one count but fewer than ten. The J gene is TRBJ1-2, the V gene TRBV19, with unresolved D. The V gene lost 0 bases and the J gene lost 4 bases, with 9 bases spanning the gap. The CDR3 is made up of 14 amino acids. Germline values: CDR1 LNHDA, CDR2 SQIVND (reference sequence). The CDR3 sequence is CASSIDDESYGYTF. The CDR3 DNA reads TGTGCCAGTAGTATAGACGATGAGTCCTATGGCTACACCTTC.

CDR3 region: CATSETGGSSYNEQFF. The CDR3 region has the DNA TGTGCCACCAGTGAGACAGGGGGCAGCTCCTACAATGAGCAGTTCTTC. This chain joins TRBV24-1 and TRBJ2-1, with 10 nucleotides matching TRBD1. V lost 4 bases and J lost 0; bases outside the gene matches: 2. The CDR3 sequence is 16 residues long. The germline gives CDR1 KGHDR, CDR2 SFDVKD.

The CDR3: CASSLAPGGVEQFF. CDR3 nucleotide sequence: TGTGCCAGCAGTTTAGCCCCAGGTGGTGTCGAGCAGTTCTTC. The rearrangement links TRBV12-3 or TRBV12-4 to TRBJ2-1; D remains unclear. V was trimmed by 0 bases and J by 10 bases, leaving 13 bases between them. The CDR3 contains 14 residues.

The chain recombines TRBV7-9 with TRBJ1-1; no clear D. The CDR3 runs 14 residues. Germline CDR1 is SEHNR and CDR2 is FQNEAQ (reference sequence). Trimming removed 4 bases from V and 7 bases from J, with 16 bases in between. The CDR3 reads CASSSAGAAVEAFF. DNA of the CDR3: TGTGCCAGCAGCTCCGCGGGTGCGGCAGTTGAAGCTTTCTTT.

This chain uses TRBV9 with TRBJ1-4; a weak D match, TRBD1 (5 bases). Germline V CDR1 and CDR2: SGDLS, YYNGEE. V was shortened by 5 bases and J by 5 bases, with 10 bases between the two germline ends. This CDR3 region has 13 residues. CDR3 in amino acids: CASSRGGNEKLFF. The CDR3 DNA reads TGTGCCAGCAGTCGGGGGGGAAATGAAAAACTGTTTTTT.

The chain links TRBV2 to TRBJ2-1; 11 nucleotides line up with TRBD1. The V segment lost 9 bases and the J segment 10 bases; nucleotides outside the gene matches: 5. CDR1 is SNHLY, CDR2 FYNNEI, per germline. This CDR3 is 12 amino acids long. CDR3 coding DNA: TGTGCCAGTCAGGACAGGGGGCAGGAGCAGTTCTTC. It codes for CASQDRGQEQFF.

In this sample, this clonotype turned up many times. The CDR3 loop is CASSSDRGSYNEQFF. Here the CDR3 DNA reads TGTGCCAGCAGCTCGGATCGGGGTTCCTACAATGAGCAGTTCTTC. The chain recombines TRBV7-3 with TRBJ2-1, with a tentative D call TRBD2 (5 bases). V was cut by 4 bases and J by 1 base, with 11 bases left in between. CDR3 length: 15 residues. Per germline, CDR1 SGHTA and CDR2 FQGTGA. Filled out from reference TRBV7-3 and TRBJ2-1, the complete variable domain reads GAGVSQTPSNKVTEKGKYVELRCDPISGHTALYWYRQSLGQGPEFLIYFQGTGAADDSGLPNDRFFAVRPEGSVSTLKIQRTERGDSAVYLCASSSDRGSYNEQFFGPGTRLTVL.

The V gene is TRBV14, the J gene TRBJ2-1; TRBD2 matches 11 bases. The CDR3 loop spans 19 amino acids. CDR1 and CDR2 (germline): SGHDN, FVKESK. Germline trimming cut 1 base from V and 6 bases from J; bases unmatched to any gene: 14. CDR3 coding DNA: TGTGCCAGCAGCCAAGCTCGGACTAGCGGGCAGCGCCGAGCCAATGAGCAGTTCTTC. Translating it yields CASSQARTSGQRRANEQFF.

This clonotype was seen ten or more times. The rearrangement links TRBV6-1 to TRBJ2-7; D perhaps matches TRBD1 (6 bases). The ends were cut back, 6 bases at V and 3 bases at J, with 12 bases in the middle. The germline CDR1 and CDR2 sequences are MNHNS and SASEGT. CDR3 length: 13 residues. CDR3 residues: CASSHGQIYEQYF. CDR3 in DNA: TGTGCCAGCAGCCACGGACAGATCTACGAGCAGTACTTC.

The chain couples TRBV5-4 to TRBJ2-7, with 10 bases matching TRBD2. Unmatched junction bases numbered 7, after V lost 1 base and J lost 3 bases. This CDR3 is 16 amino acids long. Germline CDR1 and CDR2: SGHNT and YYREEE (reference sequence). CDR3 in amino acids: CASSLHGTSAYYEQYF. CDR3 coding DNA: TGTGCCAGCAGCTTGCACGGGACTAGCGCTTACTACGAGCAGTACTTC. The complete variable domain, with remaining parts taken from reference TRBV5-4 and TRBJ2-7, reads ETGVTQSPTHLIKTRGQQVTLRCSSQSGHNTVSWYQQALGQGPQFIFQYYREEENGRGNFPPRFSGLQFPNYSSELNVNALELDDSALYLCASSLHGTSAYYEQYFGPGTRLTVT.

The CDR3 DNA sequence: TGTGCCACCAGTGAACCACTAGCGGGGCAAGAGACCCAGTACTTC. Encoded protein: CATSEPLAGQETQYF. The chain combines TRBV24-1 with TRBJ2-7; the match to TRBD2 covers 10 bases. The J call may be in error: the DNA end matches TRBJ2-5 better. This CDR3 comprises 15 residues. The V gene's germline CDR1 is KGHDR and CDR2 SFDVKD.

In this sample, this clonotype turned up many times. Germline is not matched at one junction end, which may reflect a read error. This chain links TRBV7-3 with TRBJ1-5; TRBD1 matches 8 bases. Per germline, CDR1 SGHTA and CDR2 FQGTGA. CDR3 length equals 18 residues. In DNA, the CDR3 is TGTGCCAGCAGCGTAACAGGGGGGTTCCCCGTCGGCAATCAGCCCCAGCATTTT. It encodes CASSVTGGFPVGNQPQHF.

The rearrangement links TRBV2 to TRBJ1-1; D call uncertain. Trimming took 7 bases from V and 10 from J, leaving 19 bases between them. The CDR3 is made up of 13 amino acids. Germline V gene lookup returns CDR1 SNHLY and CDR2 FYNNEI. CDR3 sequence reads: CASNEETLRRAFF. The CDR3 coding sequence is TGTGCCAGCAACGAGGAGACTCTGCGAAGAGCTTTCTTT.

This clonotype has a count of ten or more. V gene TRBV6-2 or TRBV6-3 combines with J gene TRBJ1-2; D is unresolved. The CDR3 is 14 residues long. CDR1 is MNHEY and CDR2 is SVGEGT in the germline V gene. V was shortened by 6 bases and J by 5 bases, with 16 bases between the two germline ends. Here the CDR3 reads CASRRAGFEYGYTF. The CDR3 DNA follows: TGTGCCAGCAGACGGGCAGGATTCGAATATGGCTACACCTTC.

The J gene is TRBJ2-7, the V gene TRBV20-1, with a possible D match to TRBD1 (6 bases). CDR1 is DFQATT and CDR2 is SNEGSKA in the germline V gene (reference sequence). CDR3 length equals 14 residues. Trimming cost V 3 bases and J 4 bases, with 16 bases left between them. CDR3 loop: CSASPQDRPYEQYF. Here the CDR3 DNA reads TGCAGTGCTAGTCCCCAGGACAGACCGTACGAGCAGTACTTC.

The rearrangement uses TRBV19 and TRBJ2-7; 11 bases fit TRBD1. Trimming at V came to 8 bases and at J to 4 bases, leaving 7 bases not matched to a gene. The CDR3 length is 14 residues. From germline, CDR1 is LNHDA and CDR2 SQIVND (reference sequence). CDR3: CASQRTGGNYEQYF. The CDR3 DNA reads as TGTGCCAGTCAAAGGACAGGGGGCAATTACGAGCAGTACTTC.

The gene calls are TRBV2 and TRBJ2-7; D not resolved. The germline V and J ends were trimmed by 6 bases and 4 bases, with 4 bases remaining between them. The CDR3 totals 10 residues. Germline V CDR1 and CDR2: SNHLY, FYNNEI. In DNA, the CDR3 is TGTGCCAGCAGCGTATACGAGCAGTACTTC. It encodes CASSVYEQYF.

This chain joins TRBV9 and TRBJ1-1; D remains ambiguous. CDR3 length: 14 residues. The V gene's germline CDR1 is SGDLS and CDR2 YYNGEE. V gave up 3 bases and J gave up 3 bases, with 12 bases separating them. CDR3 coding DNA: TGTGCCAGCAGCGCCTTTCCGGCGGACACTGAAGCTTTCTTT. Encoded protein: CASSAFPADTEAFF. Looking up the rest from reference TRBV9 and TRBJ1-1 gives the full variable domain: DSGVTQTPKHLITATGQRVTLRCSPRSGDLSVYWYQQSLDQGLQFLIQYYNGEERAKGNILERFSAQQFPDLHSELNLSSLELGDSALYFCASSAFPADTEAFFGQGTRLTVV.

The CDR3 loop reads CASTDSITDTQYF. The DNA of the CDR3 is TGTGCCAGCACGGACAGTATCACAGATACGCAGTATTTT. This chain links TRBV12-3 or TRBV12-4 with TRBJ2-3; maybe TRBD1 (6 bases). The CDR3 is 13 amino acids. The V end lost 7 bases, the J end lost 2 bases, and 10 bases lay between the germline ends.

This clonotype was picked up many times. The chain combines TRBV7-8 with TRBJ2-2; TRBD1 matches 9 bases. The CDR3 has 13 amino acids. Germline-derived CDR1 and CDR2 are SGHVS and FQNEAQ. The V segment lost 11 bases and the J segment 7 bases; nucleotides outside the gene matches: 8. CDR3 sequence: CASPGQGHGELFF. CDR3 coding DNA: TGTGCCTCTCCGGGACAGGGTCACGGGGAGCTGTTTTTT.

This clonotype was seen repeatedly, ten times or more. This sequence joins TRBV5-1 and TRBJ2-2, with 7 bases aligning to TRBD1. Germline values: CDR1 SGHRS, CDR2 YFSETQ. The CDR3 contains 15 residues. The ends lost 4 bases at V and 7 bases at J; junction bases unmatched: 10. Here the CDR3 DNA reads TGCGCCAGCAGCCTGGACAGGCTGGCGCGCGGGGAGCTGTTTTTT. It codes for CASSLDRLARGELFF.